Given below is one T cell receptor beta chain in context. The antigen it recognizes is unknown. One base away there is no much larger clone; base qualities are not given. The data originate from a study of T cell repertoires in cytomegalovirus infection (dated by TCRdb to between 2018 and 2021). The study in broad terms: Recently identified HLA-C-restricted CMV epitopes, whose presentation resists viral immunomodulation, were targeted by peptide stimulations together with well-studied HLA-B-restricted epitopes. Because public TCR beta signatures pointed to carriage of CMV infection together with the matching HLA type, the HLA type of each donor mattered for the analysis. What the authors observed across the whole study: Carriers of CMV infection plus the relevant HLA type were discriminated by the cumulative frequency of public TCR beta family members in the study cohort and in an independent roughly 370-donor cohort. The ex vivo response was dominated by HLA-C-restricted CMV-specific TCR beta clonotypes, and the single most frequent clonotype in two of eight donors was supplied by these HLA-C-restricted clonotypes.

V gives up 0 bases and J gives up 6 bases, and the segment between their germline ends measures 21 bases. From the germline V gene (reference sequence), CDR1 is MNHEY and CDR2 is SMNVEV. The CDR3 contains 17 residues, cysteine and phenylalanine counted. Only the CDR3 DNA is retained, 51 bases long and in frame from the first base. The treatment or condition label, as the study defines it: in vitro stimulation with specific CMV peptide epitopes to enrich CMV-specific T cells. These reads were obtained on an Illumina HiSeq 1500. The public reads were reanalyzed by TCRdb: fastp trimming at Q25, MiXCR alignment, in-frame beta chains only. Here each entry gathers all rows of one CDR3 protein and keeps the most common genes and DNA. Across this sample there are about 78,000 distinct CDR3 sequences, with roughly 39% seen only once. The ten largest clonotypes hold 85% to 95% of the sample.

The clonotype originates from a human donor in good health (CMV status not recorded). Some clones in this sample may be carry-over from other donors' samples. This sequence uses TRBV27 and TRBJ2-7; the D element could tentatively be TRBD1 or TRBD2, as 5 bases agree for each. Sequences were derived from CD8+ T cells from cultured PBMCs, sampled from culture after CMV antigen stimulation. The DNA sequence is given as TGTGCCAGCAGTTTATCTTCGGGGCAGGTCCGGGTAGGCGAGCAGTACTTC. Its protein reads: CASSLSSGQVRVGEQYF.